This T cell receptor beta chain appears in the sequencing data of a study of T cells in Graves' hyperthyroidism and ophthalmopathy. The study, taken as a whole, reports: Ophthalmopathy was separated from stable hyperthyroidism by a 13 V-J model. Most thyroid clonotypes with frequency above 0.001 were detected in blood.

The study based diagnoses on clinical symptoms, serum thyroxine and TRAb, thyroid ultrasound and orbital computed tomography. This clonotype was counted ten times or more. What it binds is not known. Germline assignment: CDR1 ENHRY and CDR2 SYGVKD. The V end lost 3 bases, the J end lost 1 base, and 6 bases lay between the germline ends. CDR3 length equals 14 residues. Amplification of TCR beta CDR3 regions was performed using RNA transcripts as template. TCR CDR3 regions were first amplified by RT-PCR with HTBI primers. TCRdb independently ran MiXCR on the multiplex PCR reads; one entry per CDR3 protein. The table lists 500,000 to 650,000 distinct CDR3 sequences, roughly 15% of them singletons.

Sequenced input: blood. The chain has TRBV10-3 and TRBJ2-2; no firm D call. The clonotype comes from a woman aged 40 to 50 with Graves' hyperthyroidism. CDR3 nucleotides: TGTGCCATCAGTGACGGGCAGAACACCGGGGAGCTGTTTTTT. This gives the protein CAISDGQNTGELFF.